The 12 T cell receptor beta chains reported below all come from one sample, sequenced in a study of blood T cell repertoires in COVID-19 (dated by TCRdb to the early 2020s). Library creation used the immunoSEQ multiplex PCR assay. The immuneACCESS repertoire file appears here via TCRdb, limited to in-frame rearrangements. These files lack a portion of the clones; in checked studies, under half of the deficit traces to unresolved V genes, and the cause of the others is not known. This sample has tens of thousands of clones in its table, and 76% of those were observed once. The leading ten clones occupy about 15% of the sample. The sequenced material came from peripheral blood. The receptors stem from a man in his 60s with COVID-19, enrolled during active disease.

This clone has only a few counts. V is TRBV6-6 and J is TRBJ2-1; TRBD2 matches 11 bases. The CDR3 runs 16 residues. Germline V CDR1 and CDR2: MNHNY, SVGAGI (reference sequence). V gave up 8 bases and J gave up 2 bases; unmatched junction bases: 8. CDR3 sequence reads: CASLGLAGGTYNEQFF. DNA of the CDR3: TGTGCCAGCCTGGGGCTAGCGGGGGGCACCTACAATGAGCAGTTCTTC.

The genes are TRBV7-2 and TRBJ2-1, with a tentative D call TRBD1 (5 bases). CDR3 length: 13 amino acids. V gave up 8 bases and J gave up 10 bases, with 18 bases separating them. The germline gives CDR1 SGHTA, CDR2 FQGNSA. CDR3 DNA sequence: TGTGCCAGCGTCCCAGTTGGGGCTGGGGAGCAGTTCTTC. It is translated as CASVPVGAGEQFF. The full variable domain, in which reference TRBV7-2 and TRBJ2-1 provide the parts outside the CDR3, is GAGVSQSPSNKVTEKGKDVELRCDPISGHTALYWYRQSLGQGLEFLIYFQGNSAPDKSGLPSDRFSAERTGGSVSTLTIQRTQQEDSAVYLCASVPVGAGEQFFGPGTRLTVL.

V and J are TRBV12-3 or TRBV12-4 and TRBJ2-1, with D hard to call. The CDR3 has 13 amino acids. V lost 3 bases to trimming and J lost 6 bases, with 9 bases between them. The DNA of the CDR3 is TGTGCCAGCAGTTTTTTGCTAACCAATGAGCAGTTCTTC. This translates into CASSFLLTNEQFF.

The chain uses TRBV5-5 and TRBJ1-5, with no clear D. This CDR3 spans 13 amino acids. With 4 bases removed from V and 7 bases from J, the gap between germline ends came to 12 bases. Germline V gives CDR1 SGHKS, CDR2 YYEKEE (reference sequence). The CDR3 bases are TGTGCCAGCAGCCCCCCGGGAGGGCAGCCCCAGCATTTT. Amino acid sequence: CASSPPGGQPQHF.

The chain is built from TRBV30 and TRBJ1-2, with D possibly matching TRBD1 (5 bases). The CDR3 is 14 amino acids. Germline V gene sequence: CDR1 GTSNPN, CDR2 SVGIG (reference sequence). The ends were cut back, 0 bases at V and 8 bases at J, with 16 bases in the middle. CDR3 bases: TGTGCCTGGAGTGTGTGGGGACTCACGTCGGGCTACACCTTC. It yields the protein CAWSVWGLTSGYTF.

The chain links TRBV7-2 to TRBJ2-1; 9 bases agree with TRBD2. CDR3 size: 15 residues. V trimming: 4 bases; J trimming: 6 bases; junction bases outside the gene matches: 7. CDR1 is SGHTA and CDR2 is FQGNSA in the germline V gene. The CDR3 sequence: CASSSSSGVGNEQFF. DNA of the CDR3: TGTGCCAGCAGCTCTTCTAGCGGGGTGGGCAATGAGCAGTTCTTC.

This clone was recorded a few times. In DNA, the CDR3 is TGTGCCAGCAGTGACGAGGCTAACTATGGCTACACCTTC. This sequence encodes CASSDEANYGYTF. V is TRBV2 and J is TRBJ1-2; D gene unclear. The CDR3 loop spans 13 amino acids. Trimming left V 3 bases short and J 0 bases short, with 5 bases between. Germline CDR1 and CDR2: SNHLY and FYNNEI.

The V call is TRBV30, the J call TRBJ1-3; D might be TRBD1 (5 bases). The CDR3 totals 15 residues. CDR1 is GTSNPN and CDR2 is SVGIG in the germline V gene (reference sequence). Trimming left V 1 base short and J 2 bases short, with 12 bases between. The CDR3 DNA sequence: TGTGCCTGGAGTGATTCTCCAGGGCCTGGAAACACCATATATTTT. It codes for CAWSDSPGPGNTIYF.

The chain couples TRBV4-1 to TRBJ1-1; D unresolved. The germline V gene has CDR1 MGHRA and CDR2 YSYEKL. The V end lost 3 bases, the J end lost 3 bases, and 8 bases lay between the germline ends. The CDR3 is made up of 13 amino acids. The CDR3 loop is CASSQRGYTEAFF. The CDR3 DNA reads as TGCGCCAGCAGCCAGCGGGGTTACACTGAAGCTTTCTTT.

The V gene is TRBV9, the J gene TRBJ1-5; D is perhaps TRBD1 (5 bases). The V gene lost 0 bases and the J gene lost 0 bases, with 7 bases spanning the gap. Per the germline V gene, CDR1 is SGDLS and CDR2 is YYNGEE. This CDR3 comprises 15 residues. CDR3 residues: CASSVGGASNQPQHF. The CDR3 DNA reads TGTGCCAGCAGCGTAGGCGGGGCTAGCAATCAGCCCCAGCATTTT.

The chain recombines TRBV7-3 with TRBJ2-3, with 11 bases matching TRBD2. V gave up 3 bases and J gave up 8 bases; unmatched junction bases: 4. This CDR3 comprises 14 residues. CDR1 and CDR2 from the germline V gene are SGHTA and FQGTGA. The CDR3 sequence: CASSFGTSGGTQYF. DNA of the CDR3: TGTGCCAGCAGCTTCGGGACTAGCGGAGGTACGCAGTATTTT.

The chain recombines TRBV10-3 with TRBJ2-1, with D possibly being TRBD2 (6 bases). This CDR3 spans 15 amino acids. Germline lookup yields CDR1 ENHRY and CDR2 SYGVKD. The V and J ends lost 2 bases and 3 bases respectively, with 11 bases between them. The CDR3 loop reads CAISEGVADYNEQFF. CDR3 nucleotides: TGTGCCATCAGTGAGGGAGTAGCGGACTACAATGAGCAGTTCTTC.